This T cell receptor beta chain originates from a study of shared clonotypes between healthy human individuals. Study-wide points: Naive CD4 clonotypes were shared across a few donors at around 5%. Depth of sequencing was expected to influence donor clonotype sharing.

Only Caucasian adults living in Nashville, Tennessee served as donors. Researchers divided each subset's genomic DNA evenly across several immunoSEQ plates. Some clones are missing from TCRdb's copy, which holds only in-frame ones; the method was immunoSEQ multiplex PCR. The table lists 2.3 million or so clones, 85% to 95% of them singletons. From germline, CDR1 is SGHVS and CDR2 FQNEAQ. The J segment lost 4 bases and the V segment lost 3 bases, leaving 5 bases of the junction unmatched. The CDR3 runs 16 residues. On this clone itself: Its antigen is unknown.

The sequenced sample was naive CD4+ T cells from PBMCs. This sample's subset: CD45RA+ positively selected. This TCR derives from a man between 18 and 29 years old in good health. Some clones in this sample may be carry-over from other donors' samples. The chain uses TRBV7-8 and TRBJ2-3; the match to TRBD1 covers 12 bases. The CDR3 coding sequence is TGTGCCAGCAGCTTGTTGGGACAGGGGGCAGCAGATACGCAGTATTTT. Its protein product is CASSLLGQGAADTQYF.